This T cell receptor (beta chain) emerged from a study of T-cell memory formation after mild COVID-19. For the study at large: Each donor largely had its own TCR clusters.

cDNA libraries for TCR alpha and TCR beta, carrying sample barcodes and UMIs, came from 5'RACE with constant-segment primers. From the 5' RACE reads, TCRdb called clonotypes with MiXCR, one entry per CDR3 protein. The profile covers 200,000 or so distinct CDR3 sequences, with over 9.5% appearing a single time and approximately 3.3% taken by the ten largest. The CDR3 extends over 17 amino acids. With V trimmed by 0 bases and J by 7 bases, 9 bases remained unmatched. The germline gives CDR1 SGHDT, CDR2 YYEEEE. Specimen: PBMCs or a T cell subset sorted from them (not recorded which). This chain links TRBV5-6 with TRBJ1-6; 8 nucleotides align to TRBD1. This TCR was recovered from a man between 18 and 29 years old who had mild COVID-19 (a few samples of this study predate the infection). Cell type and time point are not known. DNA of the CDR3: TGTGCCAGCAGCTTGGCCAGGGGGCGGATAGGGAATTCACCCCTCCACTTT. Translating gives CASSLARGRIGNSPLHF.